This T cell receptor beta chain was sequenced in a study of identifying expanded T cells in peripheral blood. Study-wide results and caveats: Approximately 1.1 clones differed between technical replicates, versus 16.4 and 19 over time.

Method: immunoSEQ multiplex PCR; TCRdb's copy keeps in-frame clones and lacks some. The sample has over 90,000 clones, approximately 90% seen once. Comment on this clone: Its matching antigen is unknown.

V lost 1 base and J lost 4, with 10 bases in between. This CDR3 spans 15 amino acids. In germline, CDR1 is MGHRA, CDR2 YSYEKL. Healthy donors had no documented immune events, such as infections, while sampled. This clonotype was obtained from a person between 18 and 75 years old in good health. This sequence joins TRBV4-1 and TRBJ2-2; no firm D call. Sequencing was carried out using blood. CDR3 in amino acids: CASSQVELPTGELFF. DNA of the CDR3: TGCGCCAGCAGCCAAGTGGAGCTCCCCACCGGGGAGCTGTTTTTT.